This T cell receptor beta chain was documented in a study of cytomegalovirus exposure and HLA in healthy donors. The PCR had 60 Vbeta and 13 Jbeta primers. Using immunoSEQ multiplex PCR, the repertoire was profiled, and TCRdb retains in-frame clones only, with some absent. The sample has some 150,000 clones; under 80% are singletons. The receptor's source is a female donor in good health and CMV-seronegative. Sequenced material: PBMCs.

CDR3 DNA sequence: TGTGCCAGCAGTTCATCAGGGCCTGGGGTGAACACTGAAGCTTTCTTT. Translating gives CASSSSGPGVNTEAFF. The rearrangement joins TRBV28 to TRBJ1-1; perhaps TRBD1 as D (5 bases). Germline values: CDR1 MDHEN, CDR2 SYDVKM. The CDR3 consists of 16 residues. V was pared by 4 bases and J by 0 bases, with 15 bases between.